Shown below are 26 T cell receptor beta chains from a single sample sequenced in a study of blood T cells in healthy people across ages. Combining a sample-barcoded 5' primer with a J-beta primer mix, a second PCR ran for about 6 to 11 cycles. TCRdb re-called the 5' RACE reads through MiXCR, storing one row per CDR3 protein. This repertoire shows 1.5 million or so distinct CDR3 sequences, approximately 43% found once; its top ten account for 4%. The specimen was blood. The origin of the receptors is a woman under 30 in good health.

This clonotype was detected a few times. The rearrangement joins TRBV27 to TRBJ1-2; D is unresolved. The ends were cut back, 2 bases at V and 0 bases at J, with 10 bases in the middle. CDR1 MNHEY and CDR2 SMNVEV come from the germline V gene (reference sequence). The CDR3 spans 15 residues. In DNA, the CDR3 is TGTGCCAGCAGTTTAATCTGGGGAGCTAACTATGGCTACACCTTC. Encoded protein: CASSLIWGANYGYTF.

This chain's CDR3 is CASSLRGGLLPSTDTQYF. Here the CDR3 DNA reads TGTGCCAGCAGTTTACGGGGGGGCCTACTCCCTAGCACAGATACGCAGTATTTT. This rearrangement joins TRBV27 to TRBJ2-3; TRBD2 aligns across 8 bases. Germline CDR1 is MNHEY and CDR2 is SMNVEV (reference sequence). This CDR3 comprises 18 residues. V lost 2 bases, J lost 0 bases, and 10 bases stayed unmatched.

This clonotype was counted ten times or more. The DNA for the CDR3 is TGTGCCAGCAGTGCCGACTACGAGCAGTACTTC. Translated, it gives CASSADYEQYF. The J gene is TRBJ2-7, the V gene TRBV6-1; no clear D gene. The CDR3 is 11 amino acids. Trimming took off 4 bases at V and 3 bases at J, with 4 bases between the two ends. In germline, CDR1 is MNHNS, CDR2 SASEGT.

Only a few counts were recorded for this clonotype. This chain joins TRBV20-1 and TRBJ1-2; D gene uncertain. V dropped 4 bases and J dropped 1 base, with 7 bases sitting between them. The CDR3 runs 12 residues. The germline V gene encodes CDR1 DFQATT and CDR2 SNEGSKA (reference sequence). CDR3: CSATASNYGYTF. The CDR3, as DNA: TGCAGTGCTACAGCCAGTAACTATGGCTACACCTTC.

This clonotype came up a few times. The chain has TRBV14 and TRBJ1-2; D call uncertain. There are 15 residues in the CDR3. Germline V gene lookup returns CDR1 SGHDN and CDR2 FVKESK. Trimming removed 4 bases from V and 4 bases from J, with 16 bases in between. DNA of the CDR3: TGTGCCAGCAGCCGGCGCCCACTCGTGGCCTATGGCTACACCTTC. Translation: CASSRRPLVAYGYTF.

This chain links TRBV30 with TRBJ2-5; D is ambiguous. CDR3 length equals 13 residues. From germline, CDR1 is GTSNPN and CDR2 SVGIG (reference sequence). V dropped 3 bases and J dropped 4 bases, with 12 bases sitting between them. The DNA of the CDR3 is TGTGCCTGGAGGTTCAAGGGATTAGAGACCCAGTACTTC. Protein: CAWRFKGLETQYF. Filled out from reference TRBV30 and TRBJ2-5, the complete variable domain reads SQTIHQWPATLVQPVGSPLSLECTVEGTSNPNLYWYRQAAGRGLQLLFYSVGIGQISSEVPQNLSASRPQDRQFILSSKKLLLSDSGFYLCAWRFKGLETQYFGPGTRLLVL.

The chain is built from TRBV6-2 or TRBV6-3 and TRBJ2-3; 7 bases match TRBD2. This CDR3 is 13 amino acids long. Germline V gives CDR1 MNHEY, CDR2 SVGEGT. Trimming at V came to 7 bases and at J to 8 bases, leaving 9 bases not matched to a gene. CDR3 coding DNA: TGTGCCAGCAACCCACTAGCGTCGGGTACGCAGTATTTT. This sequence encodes CASNPLASGTQYF.

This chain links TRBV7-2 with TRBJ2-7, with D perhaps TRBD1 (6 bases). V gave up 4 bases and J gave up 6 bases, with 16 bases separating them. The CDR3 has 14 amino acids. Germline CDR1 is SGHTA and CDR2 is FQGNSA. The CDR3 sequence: CASSSDRFSAEQYF. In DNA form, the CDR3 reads TGTGCCAGCAGCTCCGACAGGTTCTCAGCCGAGCAGTACTTC.

The CDR3 DNA reads TGTGCCAGCAGCTTACTCCCGGGGAGCTCCTACAATGAGCAGTTCTTC. Its translation is CASSLLPGSSYNEQFF. The V gene is TRBV7-3, the J gene TRBJ2-1, with D maybe TRBD2 (5 bases). The CDR3 runs to 16 residues. Germline V gene lookup returns CDR1 SGHTA and CDR2 FQGTGA. V gave up 2 bases and J gave up 0 bases, with 11 bases separating them.

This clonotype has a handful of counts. CDR3 region: CATVQGQGLYGYTF. As DNA, the CDR3 is TGTGCCACCGTCCAAGGACAGGGGCTGTACGGCTACACCTTC. The chain carries TRBV15 and TRBJ1-2; TRBD1 matches at 9 bases. CDR1 is LNHNV and CDR2 is YYDKDF in the germline V gene (reference sequence). V lost 8 bases to trimming and J lost 8 bases; unmatched junction nucleotides: 12. The CDR3 spans 14 residues.

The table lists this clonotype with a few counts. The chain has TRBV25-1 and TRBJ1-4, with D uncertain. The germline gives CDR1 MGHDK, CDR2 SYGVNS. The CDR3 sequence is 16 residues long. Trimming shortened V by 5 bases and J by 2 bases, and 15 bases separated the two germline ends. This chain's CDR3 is CASSSMAGPTNEKLFF. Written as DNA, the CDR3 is TGTGCCAGCAGTTCGATGGCGGGCCCCACTAATGAAAAACTGTTTTTT.

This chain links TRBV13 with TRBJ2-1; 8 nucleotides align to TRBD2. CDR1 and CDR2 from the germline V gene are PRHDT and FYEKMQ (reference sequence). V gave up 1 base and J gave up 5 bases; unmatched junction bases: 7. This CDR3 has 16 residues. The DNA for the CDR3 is TGTGCCAGCAGCTTAGATCAAATAGCGGGGAACAATGAGCAGTTCTTC. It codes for CASSLDQIAGNNEQFF.

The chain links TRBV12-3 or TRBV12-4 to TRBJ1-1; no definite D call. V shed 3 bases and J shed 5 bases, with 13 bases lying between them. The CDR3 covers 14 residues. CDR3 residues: CASSLVLLGTEAFF. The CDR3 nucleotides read TGTGCCAGCAGTTTGGTCCTCCTTGGGACTGAAGCTTTCTTT.

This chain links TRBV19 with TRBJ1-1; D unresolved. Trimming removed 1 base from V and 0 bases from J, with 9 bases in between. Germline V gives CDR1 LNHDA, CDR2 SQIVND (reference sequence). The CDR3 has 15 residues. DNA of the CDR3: TGTGCCAGTAGTATAGGGGTCAGGATGAACACTGAAGCTTTCTTT. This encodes CASSIGVRMNTEAFF.

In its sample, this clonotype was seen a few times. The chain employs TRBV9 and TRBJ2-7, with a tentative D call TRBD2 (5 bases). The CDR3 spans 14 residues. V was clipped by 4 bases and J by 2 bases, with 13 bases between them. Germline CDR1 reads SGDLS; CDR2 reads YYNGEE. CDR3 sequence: CASSIGIGTYEQYF. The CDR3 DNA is TGTGCCAGCAGCATAGGGATCGGGACCTACGAGCAGTACTTC.

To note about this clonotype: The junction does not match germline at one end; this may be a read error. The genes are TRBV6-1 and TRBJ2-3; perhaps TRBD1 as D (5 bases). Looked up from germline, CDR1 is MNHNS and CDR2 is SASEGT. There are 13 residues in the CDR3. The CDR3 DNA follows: TGCGCCAGCAGCAACAGGTACACAGATACGCAGTATTTT. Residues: CASSNRYTDTQYF.

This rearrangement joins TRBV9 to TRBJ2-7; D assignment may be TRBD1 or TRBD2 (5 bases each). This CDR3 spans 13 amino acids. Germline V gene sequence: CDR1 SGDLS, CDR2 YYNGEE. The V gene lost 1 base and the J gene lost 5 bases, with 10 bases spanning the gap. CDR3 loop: CASSVSRDHEQYF. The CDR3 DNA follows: TGTGCCAGCAGCGTAAGTAGGGACCACGAGCAGTACTTC.

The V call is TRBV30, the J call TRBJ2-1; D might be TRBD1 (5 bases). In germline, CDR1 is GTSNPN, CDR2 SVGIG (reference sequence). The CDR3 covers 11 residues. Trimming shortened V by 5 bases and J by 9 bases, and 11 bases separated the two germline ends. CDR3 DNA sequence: TGTGCCTGGTCAAAACAGGTTGAGCAGTTCTTC. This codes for CAWSKQVEQFF. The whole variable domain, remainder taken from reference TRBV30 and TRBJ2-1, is SQTIHQWPATLVQPVGSPLSLECTVEGTSNPNLYWYRQAAGRGLQLLFYSVGIGQISSEVPQNLSASRPQDRQFILSSKKLLLSDSGFYLCAWSKQVEQFFGPGTRLTVL.

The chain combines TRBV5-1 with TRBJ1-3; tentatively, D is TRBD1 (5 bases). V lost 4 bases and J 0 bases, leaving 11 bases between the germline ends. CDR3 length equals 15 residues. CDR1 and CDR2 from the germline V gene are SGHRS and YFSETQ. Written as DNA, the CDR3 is TGCGCCAGCAGCCGTGGGACTTCCTCTGGAAACACCATATATTTT. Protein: CASSRGTSSGNTIYF.

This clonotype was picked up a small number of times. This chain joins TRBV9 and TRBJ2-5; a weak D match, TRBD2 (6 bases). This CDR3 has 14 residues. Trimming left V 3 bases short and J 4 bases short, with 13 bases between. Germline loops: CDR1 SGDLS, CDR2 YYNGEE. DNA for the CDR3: TGTGCCAGCAGCGCCCCGGGACTCGGAGAGACCCAGTACTTC. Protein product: CASSAPGLGETQYF.

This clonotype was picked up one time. CDR3 nucleotide sequence: TGTGCCAGTAAAGGGGACAGGGAAACCTATGGCTACACCTTC. Encoded protein: CASKGDRETYGYTF. V gene TRBV25-1 combines with J gene TRBJ1-2; 9 nucleotides agree with TRBD1. The V and J ends lost 9 bases and 4 bases, in that order; junction bases with no gene match: 9. Germline loops: CDR1 MGHDK, CDR2 SYGVNS. The CDR3 spans 14 residues.

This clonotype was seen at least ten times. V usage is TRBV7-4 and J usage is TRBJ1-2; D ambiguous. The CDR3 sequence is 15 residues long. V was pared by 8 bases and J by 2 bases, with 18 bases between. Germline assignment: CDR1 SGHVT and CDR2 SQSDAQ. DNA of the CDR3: TGTGCCAGCTTGGCAGGAGGGAAGCAAAACTATGGCTACACCTTC. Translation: CASLAGGKQNYGYTF.

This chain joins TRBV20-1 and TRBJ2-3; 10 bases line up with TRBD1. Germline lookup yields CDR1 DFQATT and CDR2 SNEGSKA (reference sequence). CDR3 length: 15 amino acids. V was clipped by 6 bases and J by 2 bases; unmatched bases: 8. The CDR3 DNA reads TGCAGTGCAGCCCGGACAGGGGGGATCACAGATACGCAGTATTTT. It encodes CSAARTGGITDTQYF.

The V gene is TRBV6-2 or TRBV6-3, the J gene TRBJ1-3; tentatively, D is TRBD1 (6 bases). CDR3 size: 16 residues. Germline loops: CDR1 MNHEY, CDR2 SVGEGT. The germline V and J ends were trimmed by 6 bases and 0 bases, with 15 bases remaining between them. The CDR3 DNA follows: TGTGCCAGCAGACCCCGGGACATCCTCTCTGGAAACACCATATATTTT. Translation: CASRPRDILSGNTIYF.

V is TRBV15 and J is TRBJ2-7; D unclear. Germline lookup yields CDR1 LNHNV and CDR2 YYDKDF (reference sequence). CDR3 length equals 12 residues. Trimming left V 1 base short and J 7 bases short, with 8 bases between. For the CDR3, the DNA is TGTGCCACCAGCAGAGTGCTCTTTGAGCAGTACTTC. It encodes CATSRVLFEQYF.

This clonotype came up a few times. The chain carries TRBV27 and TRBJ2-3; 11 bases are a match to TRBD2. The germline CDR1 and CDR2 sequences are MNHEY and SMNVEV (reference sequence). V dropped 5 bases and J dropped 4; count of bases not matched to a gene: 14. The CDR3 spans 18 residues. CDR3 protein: CASSTRTSGQSKADTQYF. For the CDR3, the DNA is TGTGCCAGCAGTACCCGGACTAGCGGGCAAAGCAAGGCAGATACGCAGTATTTT.